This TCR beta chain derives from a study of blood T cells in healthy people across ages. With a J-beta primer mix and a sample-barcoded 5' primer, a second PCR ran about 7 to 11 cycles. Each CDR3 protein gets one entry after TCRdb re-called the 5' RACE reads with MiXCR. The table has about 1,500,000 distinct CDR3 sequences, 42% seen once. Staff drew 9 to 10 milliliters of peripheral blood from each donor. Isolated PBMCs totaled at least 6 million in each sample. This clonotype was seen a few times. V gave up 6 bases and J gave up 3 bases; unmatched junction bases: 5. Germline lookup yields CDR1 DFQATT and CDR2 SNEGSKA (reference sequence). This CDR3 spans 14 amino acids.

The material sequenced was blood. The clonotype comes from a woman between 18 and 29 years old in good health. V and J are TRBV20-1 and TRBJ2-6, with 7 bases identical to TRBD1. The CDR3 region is CSATTGRGANVLTF. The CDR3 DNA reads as TGCAGTGCAACGACAGGGCGTGGGGCCAACGTCCTGACTTTC.